One and the same sample provided the 11 T cell receptor beta chains below, sequenced in a study of regulatory T cells in long-lasting Graves disease. Noted time point: newly diagnosed GD, antithyroid drugs for less than 3 months. Researchers made the TCR library from RNA that was extracted from PBMCs. Relying on iRepertoire HTBI primers and Arm-PCR of CDR3 regions, the team built TCR beta libraries. TCRdb analysed the multiplex PCR reads with MiXCR anew, one entry per CDR3 protein. This table holds 350,000 to 450,000 distinct CDR3 sequences, around 11% found once. These records were also assigned to another study, of T cells in Graves' hyperthyroidism and ophthalmopathy.

The sample here was peripheral blood mononuclear cells (PBMCs), taken at new diagnosis, from a patient treated with antithyroid drugs. The receptors were sampled from a woman under 30 with Graves disease.

This clonotype came up many times. The V gene is TRBV7-9, the J gene TRBJ2-1; maybe TRBD2 (6 bases). This CDR3 has 15 amino acids. Germline V gene lookup returns CDR1 SEHNR and CDR2 FQNEAQ (reference sequence). Trimming left V 5 bases short and J 3 bases short, with 14 bases between. CDR3 in DNA: TGTGCCAGCAGCCTTCCCGGGAGTTTCTACAATGAGCAGTTCTTC. It specifies CASSLPGSFYNEQFF.

The table lists this clonotype with a few counts. At one end the junction does not follow the germline gene, possibly because of a read error. J is TRBJ2-1 and V is TRBV6-1; 8 nucleotides line up with TRBD2. Germline-derived CDR1 and CDR2 are MNHNS and SASEGT. The CDR3 runs to 14 residues. CDR3 in amino acids: CASSKAGEVNEQFF. For the CDR3, the DNA is TGTGCCAGCAGTAAAGCGGGAGAGGTCAATGAGCAGTTCTTC.

This clonotype was detected ten times or more. The rearrangement links TRBV5-6 to TRBJ2-1; no clear D gene. The CDR3 loop spans 14 amino acids. CDR1 and CDR2 from the germline V gene are SGHDT and YYEEEE. Trimming removed 0 bases from V and 4 bases from J, with 8 bases in between. CDR3 in DNA: TGTGCCAGCAGCTTGGAAGGGCCTTACAATGAGCAGTTCTTC. Translation: CASSLEGPYNEQFF.

This clonotype was observed at least ten times. V is TRBV10-3 and J is TRBJ2-3; the D is unclear. V was cut by 10 bases and J by 3 bases, with 17 bases left in between. CDR1 is ENHRY, CDR2 SYGVKD, per germline. There are 14 residues in the CDR3. The CDR3 sequence is CATRVSHLTDTQYF. The CDR3 DNA reads TGTGCCACTCGGGTCTCTCATTTAACAGATACGCAGTATTTT.

This clonotype was detected many times. The chain recombines TRBV5-1 with TRBJ2-1; 12 positions match TRBD2. CDR3 length: 17 residues. The germline gives CDR1 SGHRS, CDR2 YFSETQ. The trim removed 3 bases at V and 5 bases at J, leaving 9 bases unmatched. The CDR3 protein is CASSWTPSSGRDNEQFF. In nucleotides, the CDR3 is TGCGCCAGCAGCTGGACCCCCTCTAGCGGGAGGGACAATGAGCAGTTCTTC.

At least ten counts were recorded for this clonotype. The V gene is TRBV28, the J gene TRBJ1-2; D remains ambiguous. The CDR3 runs to 11 residues. V dropped 2 bases and J dropped 8 bases, with 6 bases sitting between them. The germline V gene has CDR1 MDHEN and CDR2 SYDVKM. CDR3 sequence (DNA): TGTGCCAGCAGTTTAGGAAGCGGCTACACCTTC. Translated: CASSLGSGYTF.

This clonotype has at least ten counts. The chain couples TRBV15 to TRBJ1-4; perhaps TRBD1 as D (6 bases). Germline V gene data show CDR1 as LNHNV and CDR2 as YYDKDF (reference sequence). The CDR3 length is 16 residues. Trimming removed 1 base at V and 7 bases at J, with 16 bases between. CDR3 sequence (DNA): TGTGCCACCAGCAGAGCTCCGGGACACCAAATTGAAAAACTGTTTTTT. This gives the protein CATSRAPGHQIEKLFF.

As regards this clonotype: The CDR3 carries no conserved terminal phenylalanine or tryptophan, so it likely arises from a read error. The limits of the CDR3 on the DNA are not certain, so only TCRdb's listed CDR3 is given. The chain joins TRBV28 to TRBJ1-2; TRBD1, the table's D call, lacks a check against the DNA. The CDR3 is 13 amino acids long, termini counted. Per the germline V gene, CDR1 is MDHEN and CDR2 is SYDVKM. The CDR3 is CASSFETGYGYAS.

The chain combines TRBV20-1 with TRBJ1-2, with a possible D match to TRBD1 (6 bases). Trimming shortened V by 3 bases and J by 5 bases, and 16 bases separated the two germline ends. Germline values: CDR1 DFQATT, CDR2 SNEGSKA (reference sequence). This CDR3 region has 14 residues. CDR3 nucleotide sequence: TGCAGTGCTAGCCCCGACAGGATGGAATATGGCTACACCTTC. Its translation is CSASPDRMEYGYTF.

This clonotype was observed a handful of times. DNA of the CDR3: TGTGCCAGCAGCCTCACTAGCGGGAGGCTTGGCTGGAATGAGCAGTTCTTC. It translates to CASSLTSGRLGWNEQFF. V usage is TRBV5-6 and J usage is TRBJ2-1; TRBD2 aligns across 12 bases. After removal of 4 bases from V and 7 bases from J, the junction contained 12 bases not matched to a gene. The germline V gene encodes CDR1 SGHDT and CDR2 YYEEEE. The length of the CDR3 is 17 residues.

The gene calls are TRBV12-3 or TRBV12-4 and TRBJ2-1, with a tentative D call TRBD2 (5 bases). The CDR3 sequence is 16 residues long. The V and J ends lost 0 bases and 10 bases respectively, with 19 bases between them. CDR3 sequence reads: CASSLALAINVEEQFF. CDR3 DNA sequence: TGTGCCAGCAGTTTAGCCCTAGCAATCAATGTGGAGGAGCAGTTCTTC.